Listed here are 6 T cell receptor beta chains from one sample, sequenced in a study of blood T cell repertoires in COVID-19. TCRdb's copy holds only in-frame clones and misses some; the assay was immunoSEQ multiplex PCR. This sample has roughly 190,000 clones, with around 83% found just once. The sequenced material came from peripheral blood. Receptors originate from a woman aged 40 to 50 with acute or convalescent COVID-19.

Here the CDR3 DNA reads TGTGCCATCAGGTCTAGCGGGGTTCAGCAGTACTTC. Translating gives CAIRSSGVQQYF. The chain uses TRBV10-3 and TRBJ2-7, with 9 bases aligning to TRBD2. CDR1 and CDR2 from the germline V gene are ENHRY and SYGVKD. The CDR3 contains 12 residues. With V trimmed by 6 bases and J by 8 bases, 5 bases remained unmatched.

J is TRBJ2-3 and V is TRBV5-1, with 11 bases identical to TRBD2. Germline CDR1 is SGHRS and CDR2 is YFSETQ. V gave up 7 bases and J gave up 3 bases; unmatched junction bases: 7. This CDR3 region has 15 residues. The DNA for the CDR3 is TGCGCCAGCGGGGAGCCTAGCGGGGGGACAGATACGCAGTATTTT. Its translation: CASGEPSGGTDTQYF.

The chain carries TRBV14 and TRBJ2-4; D is unclear. CDR1 and CDR2 from the germline V gene are SGHDN and FVKESK. Deletions cut 4 bases from V and 8 bases from J, with 15 bases between. The CDR3 loop spans 14 amino acids. In DNA form, the CDR3 reads TGTGCCAGCAGCCTAGAGAGTAAGCTGGACATTCAGTACTTC. Protein product: CASSLESKLDIQYF.

The chain has TRBV7-8 and TRBJ1-6; TRBD1 is a possible D gene (6 bases). Germline V CDR1 and CDR2: SGHVS, FQNEAQ. The V end lost 1 base, the J end lost 9 bases, and 16 bases lay between the germline ends. The CDR3 sequence is 16 residues long. In nucleotides, the CDR3 is TGTGCCAGCAGCTTAGTCAGGACCCTACAGGGTTCACCCCTCCACTTT. This codes for CASSLVRTLQGSPLHF.

This chain connects TRBV28 to TRBJ1-3; 9 bases are a match to TRBD1. CDR1 and CDR2 (germline): MDHEN, SYDVKM. The junction had 12 bases not matched to a gene; V was cut back by 3 bases and J by 3 bases. This CDR3 is 18 amino acids long. The CDR3 loop is CASSLGLQGALGGNTIYF. CDR3 nucleotides: TGTGCCAGCAGTTTGGGACTACAGGGGGCGCTTGGTGGAAACACCATATATTTT.

This clone was observed a handful of times. The chain uses TRBV12-3 or TRBV12-4 and TRBJ1-2, with a weak D call TRBD1 (6 bases). V was clipped by 5 bases and J by 2 bases, with 9 bases between them. The CDR3 is made up of 13 amino acids. CDR3 bases: TGTGCCAGCAGTCCTGGACAGAACTATGGCTACACCTTC. Protein product: CASSPGQNYGYTF.